These 14 T cell receptor beta chains originate from one sample sequenced in a study of vaccination effects on CD4 cells after COVID-19. Assay: immunoSEQ multiplex PCR; the TCRdb copy retains only in-frame clones and omits some. The sample has about 41,000 clones, more than 65% seen once; the top ten hold 2.9%. Before sequencing took place, the ViraFEST assay used viral peptide pools to expand antigen-specific CD4+ T cells. Researchers isolated CD4+ T cells once less than twelve days of culture had elapsed. No vaccinee had earlier SARS-CoV-2 infection, and nucleocapsid antibodies were negative. These receptors' targets are unknown. Specimen: CD4+ T cells from PBMCs cultured with HCoV-NL63 spike peptides, collected before COVID-19 vaccination. The receptors stem from a human donor who received a COVID-19 vaccine.

DNA for the CDR3: TGTGCCAGCAGAAAGGGACTAGCAAACACCGGGGAGCTGTTTTTT. This gives the protein CASRKGLANTGELFF. The chain combines TRBV6-4 with TRBJ2-2; 9 bases agree with TRBD2. Germline V gene data show CDR1 as MRHNA and CDR2 as SNTAGT. The CDR3 extends over 15 amino acids. V lost 6 bases to trimming and J lost 2 bases; unmatched junction nucleotides: 4.

The rearrangement uses TRBV5-1 and TRBJ2-5; D is possibly TRBD2 (6 bases). Germline V gene lookup returns CDR1 SGHRS and CDR2 YFSETQ. V lost 0 bases and J lost 7, with 16 bases in between. The CDR3 covers 15 residues. The CDR3 sequence: CASSLGQPPGGTQYF. The CDR3 DNA is TGCGCCAGCAGCTTGGGACAGCCTCCCGGGGGGACCCAGTACTTC. The complete variable domain, with remaining parts taken from reference TRBV5-1 and TRBJ2-5, reads KAGVTQTPRYLIKTRGQQVTLSCSPISGHRSVSWYQQTPGQGLQFLFEYFSETQRNKGNFPGRFSGRQFSNSRSEMNVSTLELGDSALYLCASSLGQPPGGTQYFGPGTRLLVL.

This rearrangement joins TRBV18 to TRBJ1-1; 9 bases align to TRBD1. The CDR3 has 19 amino acids. The germline V gene has CDR1 KGHSH and CDR2 LQKENI. The J segment lost 2 bases and the V segment lost 3 bases, leaving 16 bases of the junction unmatched. In DNA, the CDR3 is TGTGCCAGCTCACCGATTCTGGGACAGGGACAAACCAAAAACACTGAAGCTTTCTTT. Amino acids: CASSPILGQGQTKNTEAFF.

The gene calls are TRBV6-5 and TRBJ1-5; D is unclear. The CDR3 is made up of 15 amino acids. The germline V gene has CDR1 MNHEY and CDR2 SVGAGI. The V gene lost 5 bases and the J gene lost 0 bases, with 11 bases spanning the gap. The CDR3 DNA reads TGTGCCAGCAGTCTAAAGGGTAATAGCAATCAGCCCCAGCATTTT. Amino acid sequence: CASSLKGNSNQPQHF.

This chain uses TRBV9 with TRBJ2-3, with D tentatively TRBD1 or TRBD2 (5 bases each). This CDR3 has 15 residues. V lost 0 bases and J 0 bases, leaving 8 bases between the germline ends. Per germline, CDR1 SGDLS and CDR2 YYNGEE. The DNA of the CDR3 is TGTGCCAGCAGCGTAGCGGGGCTTAGCACAGATACGCAGTATTTT. Amino acid sequence: CASSVAGLSTDTQYF.

The chain couples TRBV19 to TRBJ1-1; D not certain. The CDR3 spans 13 residues. CDR1 is LNHDA, CDR2 SQIVND, per germline (reference sequence). With 3 bases removed from V and 4 bases from J, the gap between germline ends came to 9 bases. As DNA, the CDR3 is TGTGCCAGTAGTATTAGAAAGGCCACTGAAGCTTTCTTT. Its protein product is CASSIRKATEAFF.

This rearrangement joins TRBV5-6 to TRBJ2-7; TRBD1 matches at 11 bases. This CDR3 comprises 19 residues. The ends lost 0 bases at V and 2 bases at J; junction bases unmatched: 13. The germline CDR1 and CDR2 sequences are SGHDT and YYEEEE. The CDR3 DNA sequence: TGTGCCAGCAGCTTGGCTAGAAGTCGATTGGGACAGGGGGCCTACGAGCAGTACGTC. It encodes CASSLARSRLGQGAYEQYV.

The V gene is TRBV24-1, the J gene TRBJ2-3, with TRBD2 matching over 9 bases. Trimming at V came to 4 bases and at J to 6 bases, leaving 10 bases not matched to a gene. In germline, CDR1 is KGHDR, CDR2 SFDVKD. This CDR3 region has 16 residues. The CDR3 here is CATSDSRGGTGDTQYF. Written as DNA, the CDR3 is TGTGCCACCAGTGACTCGCGGGGGGGTACAGGGGATACGCAGTATTTT.

The chain links TRBV24-1 to TRBJ2-3, with D uncertain. The length of the CDR3 is 13 residues. The V end lost 4 bases, the J end lost 2 bases, and 6 bases lay between the germline ends. Germline V gives CDR1 KGHDR, CDR2 SFDVKD. CDR3 sequence: CATSDGSTDTQYF. As DNA, the CDR3 is TGTGCCACCAGTGACGGATCCACAGATACGCAGTATTTT.

The chain recombines TRBV30 with TRBJ1-2; no firm D call. The V end lost 2 bases, the J end lost 8 bases, and 12 bases lay between the germline ends. Germline V gene sequence: CDR1 GTSNPN, CDR2 SVGIG (reference sequence). The CDR3 extends over 12 amino acids. CDR3 coding DNA: TGTGCCTGGAGTCCTCAGATCGAGGGCTACACCTTC. Residues: CAWSPQIEGYTF. Based on the CDR3 plus reference TRBV30 and TRBJ1-2, the full variable domain is SQTIHQWPATLVQPVGSPLSLECTVEGTSNPNLYWYRQAAGRGLQLLFYSVGIGQISSEVPQNLSASRPQDRQFILSSKKLLLSDSGFYLCAWSPQIEGYTFGSGTRLTVV.

This clone was detected once. V and J are TRBV28 and TRBJ1-5, with a tentative D call TRBD1 (5 bases). The CDR3 totals 17 residues. V was trimmed by 6 bases and J by 3 bases, leaving 21 bases between them. CDR1 and CDR2 from the germline V gene are MDHEN and SYDVKM. As DNA, the CDR3 is TGTGCCAGCAGGGCCGGGACGGCCACCATCTTCAATCAGCCCCAGCATTTT. Amino acids: CASRAGTATIFNQPQHF.

The V and J genes are TRBV7-2 and TRBJ1-1; TRBD1 might be the D (6 bases). The V gene lost 3 bases and the J gene lost 5 bases, with 10 bases spanning the gap. Germline V gene lookup returns CDR1 SGHTA and CDR2 FQGNSA. The CDR3 runs to 13 residues. CDR3 in amino acids: CASSLTGTTEAFF. DNA for the CDR3: TGTGCCAGCAGCTTGACAGGTACTACTGAAGCTTTCTTT.

V is TRBV9 and J is TRBJ2-5, with 7 nucleotides matching TRBD1. Germline V CDR1 and CDR2: SGDLS, YYNGEE. The length of the CDR3 is 16 residues. V shed 4 bases, J shed 4 bases, and the junction held 13 bases outside the gene matches. Here the CDR3 DNA reads TGTGCCAGCAGCCCCATCAGAGGACAGGTGGGAGAGACCCAGTACTTC. Protein sequence: CASSPIRGQVGETQYF.

The genes are TRBV4-3 and TRBJ2-1, with TRBD1 as a possible D gene (6 bases). CDR3 length: 16 residues. Germline CDR1 and CDR2: LGHNA and YSLEER. The germline V and J ends were trimmed by 0 bases and 9 bases, with 18 bases remaining between them. CDR3 sequence (DNA): TGCGCCAGCAGCCAAGAGGCCAGGGGCGCCTGGGCTGAGCAGTTCTTC. This gives the protein CASSQEARGAWAEQFF.